This TCR beta chain comes out of a study of cytomegalovirus exposure and HLA in healthy donors. Study conclusions and caveats: Rarity marked most TCR sequences, yet some public TCRs occurred in many donors.

As to this clone: The antigen remains undetermined.

The PCR contained 60 Vbeta and 13 Jbeta primers. The data were produced by immunoSEQ multiplex PCR, yet TCRdb's version contains in-frame clones alone and is incomplete. The sample lists about 190,000 clones; around 86% were seen once. The V and J ends lost 1 base and 3 bases, in that order; junction bases with no gene match: 2. CDR1 and CDR2 from the germline V gene are MGHRA and YSYEKL. This CDR3 region has 14 residues. Sequencing was performed on PBMCs. The clonotype comes from a man aged 25 to 45 in good health and CMV-seronegative. This sequence joins TRBV4-1 and TRBJ2-7; 8 positions match TRBD2. The CDR3 bases are TGCGCCAGCAGCCAAGGACTAGCGAACTACGAGCAGTACTTC. Translation: CASSQGLANYEQYF.